The table lists the clone carrying this TCR beta chain with a few counts. The donors (healthy individuals) were bone marrow donors. The primer mix had 60 Vbeta and 13 Jbeta primers. Some clones are missing from TCRdb's copy, which holds only in-frame ones; the method was immunoSEQ multiplex PCR. The sample records 55,000 to 90,000 clones, roughly 72% being singletons. The sample belongs to a study of cytomegalovirus exposure and HLA in healthy donors. V shed 2 bases, J shed 9 bases, and the junction held 5 bases outside the gene matches. The CDR3 covers 14 residues. Per germline, CDR1 SGDLS and CDR2 YYNGEE.

V gene TRBV9 combines with J gene TRBJ1-6; 7 positions match TRBD1. This TCR was recovered from a middle-aged man in good health and CMV-seronegative. Sample: PBMCs. The DNA for the CDR3 is TGTGCCAGCAGCGTCACAGGGGAGAGTTCACCCCTCCACTTT. This codes for CASSVTGESSPLHF.